The entry below describes one T cell receptor (beta chain). Its antigen is unknown. Time point reported: sample taken at primary tumor resection. Sequencing covered unsorted whole RNA taken from tumor, nontumor lung or frozen PBMC. The record originates from a study of spatial heterogeneity in lung cancer. Background on the study: Each unique TCR and UMI combination was seen more than ten times on average in raw reads.

Findings and limits, study-wide: Circulating ubiquitous expanded tumor TCRs were observed more frequently at resection than at follow-up.

TCRdb processed the 5' RACE reads anew with MiXCR; each CDR3 protein has one entry. The table has around 92,000 distinct CDR3 sequences, about an eighth seen once. This material consisted of PBMCs, taken at surgery. The source is a male donor with early-stage non-small cell lung cancer.

For the CDR3, the DNA is TGCGCCAGCAGCCGATCTGGGGCCTATAGCAATCAGCCCCAGCATTTT. Translated, it gives CASSRSGAYSNQPQHF. The chain employs TRBV5-1 and TRBJ1-5; maybe TRBD1 (5 bases). The V and J ends lost 4 bases and 0 bases respectively, with 14 bases between them. CDR1 and CDR2 (germline): SGHRS, YFSETQ. This CDR3 region has 16 residues.